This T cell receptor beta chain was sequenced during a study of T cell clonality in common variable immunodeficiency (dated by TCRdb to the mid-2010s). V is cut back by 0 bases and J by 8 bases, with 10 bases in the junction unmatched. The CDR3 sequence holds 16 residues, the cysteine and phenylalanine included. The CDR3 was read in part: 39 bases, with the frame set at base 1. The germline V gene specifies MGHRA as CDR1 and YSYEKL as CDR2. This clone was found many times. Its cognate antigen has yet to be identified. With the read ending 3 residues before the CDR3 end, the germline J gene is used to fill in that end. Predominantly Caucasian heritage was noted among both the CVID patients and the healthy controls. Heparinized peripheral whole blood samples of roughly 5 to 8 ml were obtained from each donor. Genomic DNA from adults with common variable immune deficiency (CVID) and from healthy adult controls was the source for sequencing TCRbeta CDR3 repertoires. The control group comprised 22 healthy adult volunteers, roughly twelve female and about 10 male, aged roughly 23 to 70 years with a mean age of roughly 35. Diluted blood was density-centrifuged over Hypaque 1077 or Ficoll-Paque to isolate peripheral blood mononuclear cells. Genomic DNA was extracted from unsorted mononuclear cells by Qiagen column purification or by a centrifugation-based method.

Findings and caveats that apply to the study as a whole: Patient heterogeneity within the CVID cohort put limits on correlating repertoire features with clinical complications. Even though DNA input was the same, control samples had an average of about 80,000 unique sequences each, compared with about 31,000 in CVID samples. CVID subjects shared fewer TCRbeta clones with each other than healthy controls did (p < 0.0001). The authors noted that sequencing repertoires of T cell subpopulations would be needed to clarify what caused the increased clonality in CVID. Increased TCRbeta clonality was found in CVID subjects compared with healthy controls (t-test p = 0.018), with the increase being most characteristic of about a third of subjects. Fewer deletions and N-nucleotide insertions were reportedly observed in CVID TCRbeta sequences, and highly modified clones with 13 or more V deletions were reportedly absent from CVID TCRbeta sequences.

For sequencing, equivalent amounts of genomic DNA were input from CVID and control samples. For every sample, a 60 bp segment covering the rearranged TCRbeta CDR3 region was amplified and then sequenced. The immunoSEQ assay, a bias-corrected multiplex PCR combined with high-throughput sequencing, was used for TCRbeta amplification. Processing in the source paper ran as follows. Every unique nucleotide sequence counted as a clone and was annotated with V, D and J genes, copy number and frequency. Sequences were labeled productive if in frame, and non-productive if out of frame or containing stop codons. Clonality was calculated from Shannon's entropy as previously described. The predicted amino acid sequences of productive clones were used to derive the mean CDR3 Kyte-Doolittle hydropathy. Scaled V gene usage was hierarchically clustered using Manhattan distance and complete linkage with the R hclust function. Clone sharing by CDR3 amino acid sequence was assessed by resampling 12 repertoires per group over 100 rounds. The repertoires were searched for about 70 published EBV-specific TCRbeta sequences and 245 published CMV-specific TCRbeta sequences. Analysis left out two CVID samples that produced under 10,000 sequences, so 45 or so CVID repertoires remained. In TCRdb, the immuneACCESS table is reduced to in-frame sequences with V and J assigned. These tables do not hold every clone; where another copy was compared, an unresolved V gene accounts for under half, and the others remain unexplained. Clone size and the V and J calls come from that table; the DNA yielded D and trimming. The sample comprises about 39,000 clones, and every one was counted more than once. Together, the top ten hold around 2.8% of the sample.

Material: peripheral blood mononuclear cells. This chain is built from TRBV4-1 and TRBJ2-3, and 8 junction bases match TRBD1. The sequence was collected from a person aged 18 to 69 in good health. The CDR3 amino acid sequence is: CASSQDQGAVILTQYF. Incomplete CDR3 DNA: TGCGCCAGCAGCCAAGATCAGGGGGCTGTAATCCTTACG.